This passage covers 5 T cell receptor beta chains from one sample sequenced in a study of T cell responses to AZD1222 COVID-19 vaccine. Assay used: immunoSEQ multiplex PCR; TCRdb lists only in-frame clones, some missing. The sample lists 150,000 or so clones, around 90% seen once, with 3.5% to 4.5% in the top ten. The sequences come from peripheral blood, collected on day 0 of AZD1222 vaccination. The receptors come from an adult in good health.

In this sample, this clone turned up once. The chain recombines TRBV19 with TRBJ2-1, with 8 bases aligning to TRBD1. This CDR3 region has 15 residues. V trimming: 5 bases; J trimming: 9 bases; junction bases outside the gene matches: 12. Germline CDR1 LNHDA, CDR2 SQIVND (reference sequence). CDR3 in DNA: TGTGCCAGTAGTCTGAGGACAGGGAAAAGAATTGAGCAGTTCTTC. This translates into CASSLRTGKRIEQFF.

CDR3 DNA sequence: TGTGCCAGCAGTGGACAGCGCAACTCCTATAATTCACCCCTCCACTTT. Its translation is CASSGQRNSYNSPLHF. V is TRBV28 and J is TRBJ1-6, with a weak D call TRBD1 (6 bases). CDR1 is MDHEN, CDR2 SYDVKM, per germline. The CDR3 is made up of 16 amino acids. Trimming removed 5 bases at V and 0 bases at J, with 11 bases between.

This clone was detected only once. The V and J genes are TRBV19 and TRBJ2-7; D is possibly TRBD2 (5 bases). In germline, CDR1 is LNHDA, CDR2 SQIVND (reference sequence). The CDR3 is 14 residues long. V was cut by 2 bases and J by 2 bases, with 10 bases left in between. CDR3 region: CASSIRGSTYEQYF. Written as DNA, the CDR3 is TGTGCCAGTAGTATACGCGGGTCCACCTACGAGCAGTACTTC.

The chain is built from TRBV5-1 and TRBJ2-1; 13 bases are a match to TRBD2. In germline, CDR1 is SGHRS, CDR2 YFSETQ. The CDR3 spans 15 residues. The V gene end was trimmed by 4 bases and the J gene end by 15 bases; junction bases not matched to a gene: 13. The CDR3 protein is CASSTGLAGESPGFF. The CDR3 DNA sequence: TGCGCCAGCAGCACCGGACTAGCGGGAGAATCCCCCGGGTTCTTC. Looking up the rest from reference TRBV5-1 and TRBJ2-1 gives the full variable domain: KAGVTQTPRYLIKTRGQQVTLSCSPISGHRSVSWYQQTPGQGLQFLFEYFSETQRNKGNFPGRFSGRQFSNSRSEMNVSTLELGDSALYLCASSTGLAGESPGFFGPGTRLTVL.

CDR3 in DNA: TGTGCCCTCTGCGTTAGCGACTATAGCACAGATACGCAGTATTTT. Its protein is CALCVSDYSTDTQYF. V is TRBV30 and J is TRBJ2-3, with a weak D call TRBD2 (5 bases). Germline CDR1 GTSNPN, CDR2 SVGIG (reference sequence). The CDR3 contains 15 residues. V was cut by 8 bases and J by 0 bases, with 18 bases left in between. The full variable domain, with the rest looked up from reference TRBV30 and TRBJ2-3, is SQTIHQWPATLVQPVGSPLSLECTVEGTSNPNLYWYRQAAGRGLQLLFYSVGIGQISSEVPQNLSASRPQDRQFILSSKKLLLSDSGFYLCALCVSDYSTDTQYFGPGTRLTVL.